The rows below give T cell receptor beta chains drawn from one sample of a study of T cells in tuberculosis. Sequencing used immunoSEQ multiplex PCR; TCRdb keeps in-frame clones, though not all of them. The data show 80,000 to 100,000 clones, with just over 90% seen just once and around 2% held by the top ten. Sequenced input: CD1b-GMM tetramer-negative cells sorted from PBMCs. All receptors derive from an adult woman with latent tuberculosis. Both conserved end residues are part of each CDR3. The D gene is left open where the match is weak. Not every row has a clone size; where given, it reads once, few, many or a size class.

V gene	D gene	CDR3 length	clone size	J gene	CDR3 DNA	CDR3 protein
TRBV19	TRBD2	15	once	TRBJ2-1	TGTGCCAGTAGTACGACTAGCGGGGGAGTCAATGAGCAGTTCTTC	CASSTTSGGVNEQFF
TRBV6-5	.	15	few	TRBJ1-5	TGTGCCAGCAGCGCCGGAGCATATAGCAATCAGCCCCAGCATTTT	CASSAGAYSNQPQHF
TRBV23-1	TRBD1	18	.	TRBJ1-1	TGCGCCAGCAGTCAACTACAGGGGGCGTTTGGGGTGAACACTGAAGCTTTCTTT	CASSQLQGAFGVNTEAFF
TRBV5-1	.	14	.	TRBJ1-2	TGCGCCAGCAGCTTGCTGGGAGGGGACTATGGCTACACCTTC	CASSLLGGDYGYTF
TRBV9	.	14	.	TRBJ1-1	TGTGCCAGCAGCCCCGGACAGCAGAACACTGAAGCTTTCTTT	CASSPGQQNTEAFF
TRBV5-8	.	16	.	TRBJ2-7	TGTGCCAGCAGCTTGGGGGGCAGGGAACCCTATAACGAGCAGTACTTC	CASSLGGREPYNEQYF
TRBV29-1	TRBD1	13	.	TRBJ1-1	TGCAGCGCCCGACAGGGGGTGAACACTGAAGCTTTCTTT	CSARQGVNTEAFF
TRBV4-2	TRBD2	16	.	TRBJ2-1	TGTGCCAGCAGCCAAGACCCTAGCGGGGGGGCCGATGAGCAGTTCTTC	CASSQDPSGGADEQFF
TRBV28	.	13	.	TRBJ1-2	TGTGCCAGCAGTTTCGGGCAGGGGATGAGCTACACCTTC	CASSFGQGMSYTF
TRBV29-1	.	15	.	TRBJ1-2	TGCAGCGTTGAAGGAGGAAAAGGGGGATTCTATGGCTACACCTTC	CSVEGGKGGFYGYTF
TRBV25-1	.	12	.	TRBJ1-2	TGTGCCAGCAGTGAATTACTAGGTGGCTACACCTTC	CASSELLGGYTF
TRBV5-8	TRBD1	13	.	TRBJ2-7	TGTGCCAGCGGACAGGGGGCTCCCTACGAGCAGTACTTC	CASGQGAPYEQYF
TRBV5-6	TRBD2	15	.	TRBJ2-1	TGTGCCAGCAGCTTTGGGTTAGCGGGGGGTGATGAGCAGTTCTTC	CASSFGLAGGDEQFF
TRBV30	.	16	.	TRBJ1-2	TGTGCCTGGAGTGTTAAGGGGACAACCGCTCGATATGGCTACACCTTC	CAWSVKGTTARYGYTF
TRBV4-1	TRBD1	14	.	TRBJ1-2	TGCGCCAGCAGCCTAACGGGACAGAACTATGGCTACACCTTC	CASSLTGQNYGYTF
TRBV4-1	.	14	few	TRBJ1-1	TGCGCCAGCAGCGGTCGGACAGAAGGCACTGAAGCTTTCTTT	CASSGRTEGTEAFF
TRBV5-1	TRBD1	14	once	TRBJ2-7	TGCGCCAGCAAGGGGGACAGGCCCACGGGGGAGCAGTACTTC	CASKGDRPTGEQYF
TRBV7-6	TRBD1	17	.	TRBJ1-6	TGTGCCAGCAGCTTAGCATCAACACAGGGGGCTGGGTCACCCCTCCACTTT	CASSLASTQGAGSPLHF
TRBV27	TRBD1	15	.	TRBJ1-1	TGTGCCAGCAGCAGAAACGACAGGGGGAGGACTGAAGCTTTCTTT	CASSRNDRGRTEAFF
TRBV28	TRBD1	14	few	TRBJ2-3	TGTGCCAGCAGCTGGGACAGAGACGCAGATACGCAGTATTTT	CASSWDRDADTQYF
TRBV27	.	14	.	TRBJ2-6	TGTGCCAGCAGTTCCTTCTCTGGGGCCAACGTCCTGACTTTC	CASSSFSGANVLTF
TRBV11-2	.	14	.	TRBJ2-7	TGTGCCAGCAGCTTAGATGCACGGTCGCCCGAGCAGTACTTC	CASSLDARSPEQYF
TRBV7-2	.	11	.	TRBJ2-7	TGTGCCAGCAGGGGAGCCCGCGAGCAGTACTTC	CASRGAREQYF
TRBV6-5	TRBD1	15	.	TRBJ2-7	TGTGCCAGCAATCCGGACAGGCTGAGCTCCTACGAGCAGTACTTC	CASNPDRLSSYEQYF
TRBV28	TRBD1	15	few	TRBJ1-3	TGTGCCAGCAGTTCCTACGGGACAGGAGTTAACACCATATATTTT	CASSSYGTGVNTIYF
TRBV9	TRBD2	17	.	TRBJ2-1	TGTGCCAGCAGCGTAGGCCCCGGGACTAGCGGGGCAAATGAGCAGTTCTTC	CASSVGPGTSGANEQFF
TRBV5-6	.	13	.	TRBJ1-6	TGTGCCAGCAGCTTGGCCGCGAATTCACCCCTCCACTTT	CASSLAANSPLHF
TRBV14	.	19	.	TRBJ2-1	TGTGCCAGCAGCCATAGCATCTGGCGGAGTACTAAAAGGGGCAATGAGCAGTTCTTC	CASSHSIWRSTKRGNEQFF
TRBV5-8	.	11	.	TRBJ2-7	TGTGCCAGCAGCATCAGGGGCGAGCAGTACTTC	CASSIRGEQYF
TRBV7-2	.	15	.	TRBJ1-1	TGTGCCAGCAGCCCTAGGGGTAGGGGAAGGACTGAAGCTTTCTTT	CASSPRGRGRTEAFF
TRBV6-5	TRBD1	15	.	TRBJ1-4	TGTGCCAGCAGTTACTCGGGGACAGGGGACGAAAAACTGTTTTTT	CASSYSGTGDEKLFF
TRBV5-4	.	13	.	TRBJ2-3	TGTGCCAGCAGCGACCAGGGTTTAGATACGCAGTATTTT	CASSDQGLDTQYF
TRBV4-3	TRBD1	17	.	TRBJ2-5	TGCGCCAGCAGCCAAGATCCGGAGGACAGGGGCCAAGAGACCCAGTACTTC	CASSQDPEDRGQETQYF
TRBV19	TRBD1	14	.	TRBJ2-4	TGTGCCAGTAGGCCGGGACAGCGAGAAAACATTCAGTACTTC	CASRPGQRENIQYF
TRBV29-1	TRBD2	15	.	TRBJ2-5	TGCAGCGTTATTCGACTAGCTCCAGTCGTGGAGACCCAGTACTTC	CSVIRLAPVVETQYF
TRBV10-1	TRBD2	12	.	TRBJ2-1	TGCGCCAGCAGTGAGTTAGCGGGGACCCTGTTCTTC	CASSELAGTLFF
TRBV10-1	TRBD1	12	.	TRBJ1-2	TGCGCCAGGACAGGGGCTAACTATGGCTACACCTTC	CARTGANYGYTF
TRBV6-5	TRBD1	13	.	TRBJ1-2	TGTGCCAGCAGACAGACAGGGTCCTATGGCTACACCTTC	CASRQTGSYGYTF
TRBV6-1	.	12	.	TRBJ1-5	TGTGCCAGCGCGACAGCAGGTCAGCCCCAGCATTTT	CASATAGQPQHF
TRBV5-6	TRBD2	16	once	TRBJ2-5	TGTGCCAGCAGCCACTGGACTAGCGGGGGGTTAGAGACCCAGTACTTC	CASSHWTSGGLETQYF
TRBV5-4	.	14	few	TRBJ1-6	TGTGCCACCTCGTCGGAGGGACGAAGTTCACCCCTCCACTTT	CATSSEGRSSPLHF
TRBV19	TRBD1	15	.	TRBJ2-7	TGTGCCAGTAGTCAGACCCGGGACAGGATCTACGAGCAGTACTTC	CASSQTRDRIYEQYF
TRBV19	TRBD2	18	.	TRBJ2-3	TGTGCCAGTAGTCCCAGGCAGCGGGGGGGCCGTCGCACAGATACGCAGTATTTT	CASSPRQRGGRRTDTQYF
TRBV4-2	.	14	.	TRBJ2-2	TGTGCCACGACCCCGAGGAAGAACACCGGGGAGCTGTTTTTT	CATTPRKNTGELFF
TRBV6-1	.	14	.	TRBJ2-1	TGTGCCAGCAGGGGAGTAAGGGACTACAATGAGCAGTTCTTC	CASRGVRDYNEQFF
TRBV7-9	.	12	.	TRBJ2-1	TGTGCCAGCAGCCAGGAGGGGGCCCTTCCGTTCTTC	CASSQEGALPFF
TRBV19	TRBD1	14	.	TRBJ1-1	TGTGCCAGTAGGATGCAGGGGGCGGACACTGAAGCTTTCTTT	CASRMQGADTEAFF
TRBV5-1	TRBD1	15	.	TRBJ2-3	TGCGCCAGCAGCCTCGGGACAGGGGGCACAGATACGCAGTATTTT	CASSLGTGGTDTQYF
TRBV7-9	TRBD1	12	.	TRBJ1-2	TGTGCCAGCAGCCCCGGGACAGGTCGCTACACCTTC	CASSPGTGRYTF
TRBV11-2	.	14	.	TRBJ2-2	TGTGCCAGCAGCCTAGGGGGGCGTCCCGGGGAGCTGTTTTTT	CASSLGGRPGELFF
TRBV19	TRBD1	14	.	TRBJ2-7	TGTGCCAGTAGTAAGTCGACAGGGTCGGACGAGCAGTACTTC	CASSKSTGSDEQYF
TRBV19	.	15	once	TRBJ1-5	TGTGCCAGTAGTATACTCGGGGTAAGCAATCAGCCCCAGCATTTT	CASSILGVSNQPQHF
TRBV27	.	13	.	TRBJ2-5	TGTGCCAGCAGTTTCGGTAGGGGAGAGACCCAGTACTTC	CASSFGRGETQYF